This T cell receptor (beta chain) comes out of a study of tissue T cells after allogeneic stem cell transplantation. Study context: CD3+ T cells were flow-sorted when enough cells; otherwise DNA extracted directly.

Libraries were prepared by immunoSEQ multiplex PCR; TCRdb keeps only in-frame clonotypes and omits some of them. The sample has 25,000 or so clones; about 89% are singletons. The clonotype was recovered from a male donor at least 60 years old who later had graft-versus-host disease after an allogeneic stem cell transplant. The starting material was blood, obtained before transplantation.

The CDR3 DNA reads TGTGCCATCAGTACCAGGGTGAACACTGAAGCTTTCTTT. As protein: CAISTRVNTEAFF. V gene TRBV10-3 combines with J gene TRBJ1-1; TRBD1 is a possible D gene (5 bases). The CDR3 extends over 13 amino acids. The V gene's germline CDR1 is ENHRY and CDR2 SYGVKD. Between the trimmed V and J ends, which lost 5 bases and 0 bases, there was a span of 7 bases.